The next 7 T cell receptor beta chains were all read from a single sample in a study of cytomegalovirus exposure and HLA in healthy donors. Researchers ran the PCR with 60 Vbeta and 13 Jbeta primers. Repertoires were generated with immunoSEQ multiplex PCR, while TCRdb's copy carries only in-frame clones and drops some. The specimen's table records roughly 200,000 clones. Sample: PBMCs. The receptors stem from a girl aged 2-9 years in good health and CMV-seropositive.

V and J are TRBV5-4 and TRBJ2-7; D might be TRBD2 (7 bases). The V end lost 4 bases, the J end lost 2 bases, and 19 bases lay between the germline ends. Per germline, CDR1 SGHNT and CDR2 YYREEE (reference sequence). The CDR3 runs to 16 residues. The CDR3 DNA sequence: TGTGCCAGCAGCGTTACAGGGAGCGGGGCTACCTACGAGCAGTACTTC. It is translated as CASSVTGSGATYEQYF.

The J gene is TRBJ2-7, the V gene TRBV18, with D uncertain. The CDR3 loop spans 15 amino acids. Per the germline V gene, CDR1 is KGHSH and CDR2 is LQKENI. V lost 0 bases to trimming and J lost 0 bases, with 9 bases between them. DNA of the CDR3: TGTGCCAGCTCACCACCCGCCAGAAACTCCTACGAGCAGTACTTC. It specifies CASSPPARNSYEQYF.

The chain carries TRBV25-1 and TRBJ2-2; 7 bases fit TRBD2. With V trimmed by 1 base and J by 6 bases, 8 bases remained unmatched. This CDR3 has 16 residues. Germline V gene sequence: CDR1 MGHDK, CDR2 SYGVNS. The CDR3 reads CASSESMAGGAGELFF. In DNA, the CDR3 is TGTGCCAGCAGTGAATCCATGGCTGGGGGGGCCGGGGAGCTGTTTTTT.

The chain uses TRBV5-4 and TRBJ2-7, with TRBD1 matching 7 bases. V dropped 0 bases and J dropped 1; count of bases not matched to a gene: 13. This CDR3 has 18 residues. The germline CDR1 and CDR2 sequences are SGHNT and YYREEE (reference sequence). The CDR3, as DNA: TGTGCCAGCAGCTTGGCCGATCGCCCGAGACAGGGATCCTACGAGCAGTACTTC. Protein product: CASSLADRPRQGSYEQYF.

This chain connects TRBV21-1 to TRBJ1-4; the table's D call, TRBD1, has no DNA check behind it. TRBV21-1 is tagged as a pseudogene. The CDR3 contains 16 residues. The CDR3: CASSKRLRQGSEKLFF. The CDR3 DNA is TGTGCCAGCAGCAAAAGGCTCCGGCAGGGAAGTGAAAAACTGTTTTTT.

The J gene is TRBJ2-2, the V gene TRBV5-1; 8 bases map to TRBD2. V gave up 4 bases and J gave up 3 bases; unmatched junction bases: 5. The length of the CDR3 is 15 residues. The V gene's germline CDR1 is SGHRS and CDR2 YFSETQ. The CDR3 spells CASSMGLVDTGELFF. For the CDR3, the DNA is TGCGCCAGCAGCATGGGACTAGTCGACACCGGGGAGCTGTTTTTT.

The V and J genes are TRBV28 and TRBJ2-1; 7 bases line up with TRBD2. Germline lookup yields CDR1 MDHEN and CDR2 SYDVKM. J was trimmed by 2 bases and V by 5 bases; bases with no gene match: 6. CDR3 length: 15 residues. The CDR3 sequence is CASSLPGLTYNEQFF. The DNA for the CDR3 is TGTGCCAGCAGTCTACCGGGACTAACCTACAATGAGCAGTTCTTC.